This TCR beta chain is from a study of T cell responses to AZD1222 COVID-19 vaccine. Libraries were prepared by immunoSEQ multiplex PCR; TCRdb keeps only in-frame clonotypes and omits some of them. The repertoire holds 150,000 to 180,000 clones, with roughly nine tenths as singletons. CDR3 length: 15 amino acids. V lost 3 bases, J lost 0 bases, and 11 bases lay in between. The study's findings and limits: Spike regions recognized by vaccine-associated CD4 TCRs spanned the protein, led by 160-218 and 743-854. Researchers took repertoire samples only after the peak T cell response had come. Females outnumbered males among donors, who were mostly white British; clonal diversity was possibly underestimated. Baseline seropositives among AZD1222 recipients totaled only 5 to 7.

As to this clone: Its target is unknown.

The sample consisted of peripheral blood, taken 28 days after the second AZD1222 dose. This TCR was sampled from an adult who received the AZD1222 COVID-19 vaccine. V is TRBV23-1 and J is TRBJ1-1; D remains unclear. TRBV23-1 falls under the ORF class, with uncertain function. In DNA, the CDR3 is TGCGCCAGCAGTCATTTTAGCGGCATGAACACTGAAGCTTTCTTT. As protein: CASSHFSGMNTEAFF.